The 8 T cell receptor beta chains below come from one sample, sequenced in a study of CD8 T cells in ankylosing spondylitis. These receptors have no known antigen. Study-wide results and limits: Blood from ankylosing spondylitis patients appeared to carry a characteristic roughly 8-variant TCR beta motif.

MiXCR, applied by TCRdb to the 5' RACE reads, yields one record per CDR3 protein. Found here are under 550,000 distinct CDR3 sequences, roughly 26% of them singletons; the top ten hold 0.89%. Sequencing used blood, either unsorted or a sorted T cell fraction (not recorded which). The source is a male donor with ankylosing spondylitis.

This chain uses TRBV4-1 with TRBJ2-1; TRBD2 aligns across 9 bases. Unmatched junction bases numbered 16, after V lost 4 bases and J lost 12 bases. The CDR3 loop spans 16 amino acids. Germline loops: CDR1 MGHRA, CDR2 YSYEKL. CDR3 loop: CASSPSGGTSRGGQFF. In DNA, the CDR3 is TGCGCCAGCAGCCCCTCCGGGGGGACTAGCCGGGGCGGGCAGTTCTTC.

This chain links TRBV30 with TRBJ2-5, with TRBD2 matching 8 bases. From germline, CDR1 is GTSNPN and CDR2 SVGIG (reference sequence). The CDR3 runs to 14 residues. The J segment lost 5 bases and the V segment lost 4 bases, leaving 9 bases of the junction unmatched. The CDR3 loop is CAWNAGLAQETQYF. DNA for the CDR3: TGTGCCTGGAACGCCGGACTAGCTCAGGAGACCCAGTACTTC.

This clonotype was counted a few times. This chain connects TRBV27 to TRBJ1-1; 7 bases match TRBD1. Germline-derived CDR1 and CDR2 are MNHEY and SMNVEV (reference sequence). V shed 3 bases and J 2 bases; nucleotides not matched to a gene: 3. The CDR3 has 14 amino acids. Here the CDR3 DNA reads TGTGCCAGCAGTTTCCACAGGGGTAACACTGAAGCTTTCTTT. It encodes CASSFHRGNTEAFF.

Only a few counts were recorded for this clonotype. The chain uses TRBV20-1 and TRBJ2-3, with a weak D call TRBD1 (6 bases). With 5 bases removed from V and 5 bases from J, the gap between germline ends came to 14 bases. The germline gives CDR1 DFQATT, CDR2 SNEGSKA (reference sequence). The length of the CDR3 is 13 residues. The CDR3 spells CSARRTDVDTQYF. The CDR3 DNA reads TGCAGTGCTCGCCGGACAGATGTAGATACGCAGTATTTT.

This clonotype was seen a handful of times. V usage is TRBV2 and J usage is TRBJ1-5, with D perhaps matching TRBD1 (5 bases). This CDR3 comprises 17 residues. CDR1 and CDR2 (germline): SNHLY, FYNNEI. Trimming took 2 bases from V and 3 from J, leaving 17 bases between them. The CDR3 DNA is TGTGCCAGCAGTGAACTTGGGGGGGTAGCATACAATCAGCCCCAGCATTTT. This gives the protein CASSELGGVAYNQPQHF. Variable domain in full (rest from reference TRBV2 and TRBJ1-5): EPEVTQTPSHQVTQMGQEVILRCVPISNHLYFYWYRQILGQKVEFLVSFYNNEISEKSEIFDDQFSVERPDGSNFTLKIRSTKLEDSAMYFCASSELGGVAYNQPQHFGDGTRLSIL.

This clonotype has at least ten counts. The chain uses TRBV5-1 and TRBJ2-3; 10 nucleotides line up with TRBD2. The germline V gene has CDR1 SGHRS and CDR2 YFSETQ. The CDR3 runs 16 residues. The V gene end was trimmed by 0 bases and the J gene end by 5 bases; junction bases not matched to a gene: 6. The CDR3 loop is CASSLDLAGVGDTQYF. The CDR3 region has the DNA TGCGCCAGCAGCTTGGATCTAGCGGGAGTCGGAGATACGCAGTATTTT.

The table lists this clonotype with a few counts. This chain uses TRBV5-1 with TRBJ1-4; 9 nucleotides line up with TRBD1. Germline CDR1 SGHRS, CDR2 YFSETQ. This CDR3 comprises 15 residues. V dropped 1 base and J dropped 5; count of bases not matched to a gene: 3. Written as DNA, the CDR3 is TGCGCCAGCAGCTTGACCGGGACAGGGAATGAAAAACTGTTTTTT. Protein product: CASSLTGTGNEKLFF.

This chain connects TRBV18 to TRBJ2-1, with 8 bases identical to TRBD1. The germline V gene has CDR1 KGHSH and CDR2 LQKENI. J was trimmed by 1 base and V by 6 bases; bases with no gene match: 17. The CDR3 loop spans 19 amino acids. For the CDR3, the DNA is TGTGCCAGCTCCTCGAACACAGGGGGAGTCTTTAATTCCTACAATGAGCAGTTCTTC. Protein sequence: CASSSNTGGVFNSYNEQFF.